Following are 28 T cell receptor beta chains from one sample sequenced in a study of PD-1 blockade in classical Hodgkin lymphoma. After autologous stem cell transplantation all patients relapsed, and prior brentuximab vedotin exposure differed between cohorts. Sequencing used immunoSEQ multiplex PCR; TCRdb keeps in-frame clones, though not all of them. This sample has tens of thousands of clones, with roughly nine tenths found just once. Material: peripheral blood mononuclear cells (PBMCs), obtained at baseline. The receptor source for this set is a human donor with classical Hodgkin lymphoma.

The genes are TRBV18 and TRBJ1-4, with no clear D. Germline CDR1 and CDR2: KGHSH and LQKENI. Trimming cost V 0 bases and J 2 bases, with 1 base left between them. The CDR3 sequence is 13 residues long. CDR3 nucleotide sequence: TGTGCCAGCTCACCACCGACTAATGAAAAACTGTTTTTT. Its translation is CASSPPTNEKLFF.

This chain uses TRBV27 with TRBJ1-2; D is perhaps TRBD1 (6 bases). Germline V gives CDR1 MNHEY, CDR2 SMNVEV (reference sequence). Trimming pared 0 bases from V and 6 bases from J, leaving 8 bases between. The CDR3 extends over 13 amino acids. The CDR3 protein is CASSLSGAHGYTF. CDR3 nucleotides: TGTGCCAGCAGTTTATCGGGGGCGCATGGCTACACCTTC.

This rearrangement joins TRBV7-9 to TRBJ2-3, with 10 positions matching TRBD2. The CDR3 runs 16 residues. Per germline, CDR1 SEHNR and CDR2 FQNEAQ (reference sequence). The V gene end was trimmed by 5 bases and the J gene end by 0 bases; junction bases not matched to a gene: 5. In nucleotides, the CDR3 is TGTGCCAGCAGCCCGGGACTAGCGTTTAGCACAGATACGCAGTATTTT. It codes for CASSPGLAFSTDTQYF.

The chain carries TRBV5-4 and TRBJ2-1; D is undetermined. V lost 3 bases and J 10 bases, leaving 11 bases between the germline ends. This CDR3 comprises 12 residues. The germline V gene has CDR1 SGHNT and CDR2 YYREEE (reference sequence). CDR3 nucleotides: TGTGCCAGCAGCTCTGAGCCTGGGGAGCAGTTCTTC. Its translation: CASSSEPGEQFF.

The chain links TRBV9 to TRBJ2-5; 13 bases line up with TRBD2. The CDR3 is made up of 16 amino acids. The junction had 7 bases not matched to a gene; V was cut back by 3 bases and J by 5 bases. Germline loops: CDR1 SGDLS, CDR2 YYNGEE. CDR3 bases: TGTGCCAGCAGCGCCATTGGACTAGCGGGAGTGGAGACCCAGTACTTC. Translating it yields CASSAIGLAGVETQYF.

This clone occurred a few times. This chain uses TRBV19 with TRBJ2-1; 10 bases align to TRBD2. The germline V gene has CDR1 LNHDA and CDR2 SQIVND (reference sequence). J gave up 6 bases and V 3 bases, and 2 bases lay outside the gene matches. The CDR3 has 14 amino acids. Here the CDR3 reads CASSMGTSVNEQFF. CDR3 coding DNA: TGTGCCAGTAGTATGGGGACTAGCGTCAATGAGCAGTTCTTC.

This clone was seen once. This CDR3 is CASSGDRFHNSPLHF. CDR3 DNA: TGTGCCAGCAGTGGGGACAGGTTTCATAATTCACCCCTCCACTTT. The rearrangement joins TRBV2 to TRBJ1-6; the match to TRBD1 covers 8 bases. The CDR3 spans 15 residues. The junction had 4 bases not matched to a gene; V was cut back by 4 bases and J by 5 bases. In germline, CDR1 is SNHLY, CDR2 FYNNEI.

The chain carries TRBV2 and TRBJ1-1; no reliable D call. V lost 7 bases to trimming and J lost 7 bases, with 4 bases between them. The CDR3 contains 9 residues. Looked up from germline, CDR1 is SNHLY and CDR2 is FYNNEI. The CDR3 loop reads CASKVEAFF. CDR3 sequence (DNA): TGTGCCAGCAAGGTTGAAGCTTTCTTT.

The gene calls are TRBV2 and TRBJ1-6; 9 positions agree with TRBD1. This CDR3 spans 15 amino acids. The V gene's germline CDR1 is SNHLY and CDR2 FYNNEI. V trimming: 3 bases; J trimming: 10 bases; junction bases outside the gene matches: 7. CDR3 DNA: TGTGCCAGCAGTGAGGGGACAGGGCGTGGATCACCCCTCCACTTT. As protein: CASSEGTGRGSPLHF.

V and J are TRBV19 and TRBJ2-1; D remains ambiguous. CDR1 is LNHDA, CDR2 SQIVND, per germline (reference sequence). The V gene lost 1 base and the J gene lost 7 bases, with 8 bases spanning the gap. CDR3 size: 13 residues. In DNA form, the CDR3 reads TGTGCCAGTAGTATAGGACCTTTAAATGAGCAGTTCTTC. The encoded protein is CASSIGPLNEQFF.

The rearrangement joins TRBV6-5 to TRBJ1-6; 7 bases are a match to TRBD1. The CDR3 covers 14 residues. The J segment lost 7 bases and the V segment lost 6 bases, leaving 6 bases of the junction unmatched. CDR1 is MNHEY, CDR2 SVGAGI, per germline. CDR3: CASSLSTGNSPLHF. The DNA of the CDR3 is TGTGCCAGCAGCCTCTCGACAGGGAATTCACCCCTCCACTTT.

This clone was found once. The chain links TRBV2 to TRBJ1-5; D remains unclear. The CDR3 has 12 amino acids. The V gene lost 3 bases and the J gene lost 11 bases, with 11 bases spanning the gap. Germline-derived CDR1 and CDR2 are SNHLY and FYNNEI. The CDR3 coding sequence is TGTGCCAGCAGTGAGCCCAATCAAGCCCAGCATTTT. Residues: CASSEPNQAQHF.

The rearrangement links TRBV10-3 to TRBJ1-2; D not certain. Germline lookup yields CDR1 ENHRY and CDR2 SYGVKD. Between the trimmed V and J ends, which lost 0 bases and 5 bases, there was a span of 13 bases. CDR3 length: 15 amino acids. The CDR3 is CAISESPAGGYGYTF. The CDR3 DNA reads TGTGCCATCAGTGAGTCCCCCGCAGGAGGATATGGCTACACCTTC.

V and J are TRBV12-2 and TRBJ2-5; TRBD2, the D gene given by the table, was not confirmed from the DNA. TRBV12-2 is an annotated pseudogene. This CDR3 is built from 14 residues. CDR3: CASREGLAKETQYF. CDR3 nucleotide sequence: TGTGCAAGTCGCGAGGGACTAGCCAAAGAGACCCAGTACTTC.

The V gene is TRBV4-1, the J gene TRBJ2-3; 8 nucleotides line up with TRBD2. The ends lost 1 base at V and 6 bases at J; junction bases unmatched: 9. CDR1 MGHRA and CDR2 YSYEKL come from the germline V gene. This CDR3 has 16 residues. The CDR3 nucleotides are TGCGCCAGCAGCCAAGGTTGGCGGGAGGTGTCGGATACGCAGTATTTT. This encodes CASSQGWREVSDTQYF.

This chain uses TRBV7-6 with TRBJ2-7; the D gene could be TRBD1 or TRBD2 (5 bases each). V lost 4 bases to trimming and J lost 0 bases, with 13 bases between them. Germline V CDR1 and CDR2: SGHVS, FNYEAQ. This CDR3 contains 15 residues. CDR3 nucleotide sequence: TGTGCCAGCAGCTCTCTAGCCGGGGCCTCCTACGAGCAGTACTTC. Translating it yields CASSSLAGASYEQYF. The variable domain in full, completed from reference TRBV7-6 and TRBJ2-7, reads GAGVSQSPRYKVTKRGQDVALRCDPISGHVSLYWYRQALGQGPEFLTYFNYEAQQDKSGLPNDRFSAERPEGSISTLTIQRTEQRDSAMYRCASSSLAGASYEQYFGPGTRLTVT.

This chain links TRBV7-2 with TRBJ2-1; no definite D call. Germline V gene data show CDR1 as SGHTA and CDR2 as FQGNSA. This CDR3 has 13 amino acids. V was pared by 2 bases and J by 7 bases, with 9 bases between. Written as DNA, the CDR3 is TGTGCCAGCAGCTTATTCATATGGAATGAGCAGTTCTTC. Residues: CASSLFIWNEQFF.

The rearrangement joins TRBV5-1 to TRBJ2-7; the D gene is possibly TRBD1 (5 bases). V lost 1 base and J lost 2, with 19 bases in between. CDR3 length: 17 residues. In germline, CDR1 is SGHRS, CDR2 YFSETQ. CDR3 sequence reads: CASSLLSLRDRPYEQYF. The CDR3 region has the DNA TGCGCCAGCAGCTTGCTGTCGCTACGAGACAGACCCTACGAGCAGTACTTC.

In this sample, this clone turned up a few times. This specimen includes other DNA sequences encoding the same CDR3. CDR3 sequence reads: CASSLTGNTEAFF. DNA for the CDR3: TGTGCCAGCAGTTTAACAGGGAACACTGAAGCTTTCTTT. J is TRBJ1-1 and V is TRBV27, with a weak D call TRBD1 (5 bases). CDR1 is MNHEY, CDR2 SMNVEV, per germline (reference sequence). V was shortened by 2 bases and J by 1 base, with 5 bases between the two germline ends. CDR3 size: 13 residues.

The count of this clone is one. The DNA for the CDR3 is TGTGCCAGTAGTATAGGGGGGACGACCGGGGAGCTGTTTTTT. Protein sequence: CASSIGGTTGELFF. The V gene is TRBV19, the J gene TRBJ2-2; perhaps D is TRBD1 or TRBD2 (5 bases each). CDR1 is LNHDA, CDR2 SQIVND, per germline (reference sequence). This CDR3 spans 14 amino acids. Trimming took 1 base from V and 5 from J, leaving 8 bases between them.

For the CDR3, the DNA is TGCGCCAGCAAGAGGGACGACTACAATGAGCAGTTCTTC. Residues: CASKRDDYNEQFF. This sequence joins TRBV10-2 and TRBJ2-1; D assignment may be TRBD1 or TRBD2 (5 bases each). The germline gives CDR1 WSHSY, CDR2 SAAADI. CDR3 size: 13 residues. V was cut by 7 bases and J by 3 bases, with 10 bases left in between.

The V and J genes are TRBV7-2 and TRBJ1-2, with 7 bases that match TRBD1. V trimming: 5 bases; J trimming: 2 bases; junction bases outside the gene matches: 8. Looked up from germline, CDR1 is SGHTA and CDR2 is FQGNSA. This CDR3 is built from 15 residues. CDR3 DNA sequence: TGTGCCAGCAGCAGAGAACAGGGGCCAAACTATGGCTACACCTTC. It translates to CASSREQGPNYGYTF.

This clone was seen a few times. V is TRBV18 and J is TRBJ2-3; 11 nucleotides agree with TRBD2. The CDR3 is made up of 19 amino acids. V shed 3 bases and J 0 bases; nucleotides not matched to a gene: 11. Germline V gene lookup returns CDR1 KGHSH and CDR2 LQKENI. In DNA, the CDR3 is TGTGCCAGCTCACCGACTAGCGGGATCCCGAGGGCTAGCACAGATACGCAGTATTTT. Residues: CASSPTSGIPRASTDTQYF.

The rearrangement links TRBV28 to TRBJ2-1; D is perhaps TRBD1 or TRBD2 (5 bases each). With 8 bases removed from V and 5 bases from J, the gap between germline ends came to 10 bases. CDR1 and CDR2 from the germline V gene are MDHEN and SYDVKM. This CDR3 region has 12 residues. The CDR3 loop reads CASGGRDNEQFF. The CDR3 DNA reads TGTGCCAGCGGGGGTAGGGACAATGAGCAGTTCTTC.

The chain uses TRBV9 and TRBJ2-7, with no clear D. Trimming stripped 4 bases from V and 2 bases from J, with 7 bases between. The CDR3 contains 12 residues. The V gene's germline CDR1 is SGDLS and CDR2 YYNGEE. Here the CDR3 reads CASSNSAYEQYF. CDR3 coding DNA: TGTGCCAGCAGCAATTCAGCCTACGAGCAGTACTTC.

The chain is built from TRBV18 and TRBJ2-3, with 9 bases fitting TRBD2. Trimming removed 4 bases from V and 0 bases from J; junction bases left unmatched: 14. The germline V gene encodes CDR1 KGHSH and CDR2 LQKENI. CDR3 length: 19 residues. The CDR3 protein is CASSHPVGSGRSSTDTQYF. CDR3 nucleotides: TGTGCCAGCTCACACCCCGTGGGTAGCGGGAGAAGTAGCACAGATACGCAGTATTTT.

The rearrangement links TRBV19 to TRBJ2-7, with 9 bases that match TRBD1. Germline CDR1 is LNHDA and CDR2 is SQIVND (reference sequence). The CDR3 loop spans 16 amino acids. J lost 2 bases, V lost 5 bases, and 10 bases had no gene match. CDR3 DNA sequence: TGTGCCAGTAGTCCCGGCCGGGACAGGGTCACCTACGAGCAGTACTTC. Amino acid sequence: CASSPGRDRVTYEQYF.

The chain carries TRBV10-1 and TRBJ2-1; D remains ambiguous. The V end lost 3 bases, the J end lost 8 bases, and 17 bases lay between the germline ends. The germline CDR1 and CDR2 sequences are WNHNN and SYGVQD (reference sequence). CDR3 length equals 15 residues. The CDR3 nucleotides read TGCGCCAGCAGTGATTTTGGGGTTGGTGGGGATGAGCAGTTCTTC. It codes for CASSDFGVGGDEQFF.